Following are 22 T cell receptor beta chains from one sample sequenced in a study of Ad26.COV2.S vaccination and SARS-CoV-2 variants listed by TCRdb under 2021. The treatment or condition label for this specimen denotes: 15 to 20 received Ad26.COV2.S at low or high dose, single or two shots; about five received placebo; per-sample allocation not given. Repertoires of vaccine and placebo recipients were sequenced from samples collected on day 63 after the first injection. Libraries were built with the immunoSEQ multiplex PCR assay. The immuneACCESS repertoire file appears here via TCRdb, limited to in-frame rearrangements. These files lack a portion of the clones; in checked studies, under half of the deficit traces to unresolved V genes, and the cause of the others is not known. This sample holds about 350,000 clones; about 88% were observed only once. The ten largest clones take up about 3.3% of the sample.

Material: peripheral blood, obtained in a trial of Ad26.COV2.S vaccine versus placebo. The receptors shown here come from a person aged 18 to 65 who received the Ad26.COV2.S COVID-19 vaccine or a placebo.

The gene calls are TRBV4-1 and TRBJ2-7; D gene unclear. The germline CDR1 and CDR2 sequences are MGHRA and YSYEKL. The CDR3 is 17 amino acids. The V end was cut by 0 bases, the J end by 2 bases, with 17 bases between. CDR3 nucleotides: TGCGCCAGCAGCCAAGATCTCCTTCCGGTAAGGGCCTACGAGCAGTACTTC. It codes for CASSQDLLPVRAYEQYF.

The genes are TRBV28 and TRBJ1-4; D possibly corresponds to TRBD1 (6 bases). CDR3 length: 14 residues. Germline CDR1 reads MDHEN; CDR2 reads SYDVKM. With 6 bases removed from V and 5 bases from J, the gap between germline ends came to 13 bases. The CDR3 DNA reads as TGTGCCAGCAGACTTGGGGGGGCAAATGAAAAACTGTTTTTT. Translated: CASRLGGANEKLFF.

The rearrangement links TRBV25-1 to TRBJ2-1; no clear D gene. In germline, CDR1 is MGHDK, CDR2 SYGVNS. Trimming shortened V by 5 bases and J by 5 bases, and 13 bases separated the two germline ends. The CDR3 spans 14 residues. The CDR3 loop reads CASSITLLNNEQFF. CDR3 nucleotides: TGTGCCAGCAGTATAACATTGTTGAACAATGAGCAGTTCTTC.

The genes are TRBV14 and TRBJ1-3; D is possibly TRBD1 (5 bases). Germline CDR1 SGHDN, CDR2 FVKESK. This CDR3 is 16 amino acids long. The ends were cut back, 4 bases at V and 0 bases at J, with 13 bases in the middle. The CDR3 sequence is CASSRDRAFSGNTIYF. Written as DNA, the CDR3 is TGTGCCAGCAGCCGGGACCGTGCCTTCTCTGGAAACACCATATATTTT.

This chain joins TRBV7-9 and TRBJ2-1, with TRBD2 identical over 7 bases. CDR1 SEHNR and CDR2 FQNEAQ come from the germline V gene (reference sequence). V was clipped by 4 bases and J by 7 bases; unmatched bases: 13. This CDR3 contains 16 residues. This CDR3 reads CASSSPLGGSRNEQFF. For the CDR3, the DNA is TGTGCCAGCAGCTCCCCCCTGGGCGGGAGTAGGAATGAGCAGTTCTTC. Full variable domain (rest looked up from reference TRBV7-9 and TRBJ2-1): DTGVSQNPRHKITKRGQNVTFRCDPISEHNRLYWYRQTLGQGPEFLTYFQNEAQLEKSRLLSDRFSAERPKGSFSTLEIQRTEQGDSAMYLCASSSPLGGSRNEQFFGPGTRLTVL.

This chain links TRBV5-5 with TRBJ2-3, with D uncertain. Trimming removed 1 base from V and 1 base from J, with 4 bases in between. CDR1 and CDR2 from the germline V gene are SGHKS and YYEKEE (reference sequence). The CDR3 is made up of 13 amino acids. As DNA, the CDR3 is TGTGCCAGCAGCTTGCAGGGCACAGATACGCAGTATTTT. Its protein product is CASSLQGTDTQYF.

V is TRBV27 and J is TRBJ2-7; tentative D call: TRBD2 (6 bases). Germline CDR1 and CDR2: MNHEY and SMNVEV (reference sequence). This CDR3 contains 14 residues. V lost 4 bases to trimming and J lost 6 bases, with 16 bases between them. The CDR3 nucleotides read TGTGCCAGCAGTTACCTTGCCGGGAGCCCCGAGCAGTACTTC. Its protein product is CASSYLAGSPEQYF.

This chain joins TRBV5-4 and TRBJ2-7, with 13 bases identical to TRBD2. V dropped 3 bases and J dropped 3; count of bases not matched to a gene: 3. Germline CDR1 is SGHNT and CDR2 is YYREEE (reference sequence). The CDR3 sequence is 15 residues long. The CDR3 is CASSSGTSGNYEQYF. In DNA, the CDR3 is TGTGCCAGCAGCTCCGGGACTAGCGGGAACTACGAGCAGTACTTC.

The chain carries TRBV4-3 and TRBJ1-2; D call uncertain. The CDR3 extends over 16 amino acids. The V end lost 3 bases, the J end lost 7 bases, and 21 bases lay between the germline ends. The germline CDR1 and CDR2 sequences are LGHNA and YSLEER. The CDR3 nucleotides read TGCGCCAGCAGCCAGACGCCGGGCCAACCCTCGAGTGGCTACACCTTC. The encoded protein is CASSQTPGQPSSGYTF.

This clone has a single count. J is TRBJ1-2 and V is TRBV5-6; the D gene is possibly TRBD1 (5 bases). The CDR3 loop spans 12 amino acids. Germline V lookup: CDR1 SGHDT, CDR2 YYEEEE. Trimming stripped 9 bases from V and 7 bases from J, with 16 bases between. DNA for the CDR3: TGTGCCACCTCCGGGGGGGATCGTGGCTACACCTTC. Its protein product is CATSGGDRGYTF.

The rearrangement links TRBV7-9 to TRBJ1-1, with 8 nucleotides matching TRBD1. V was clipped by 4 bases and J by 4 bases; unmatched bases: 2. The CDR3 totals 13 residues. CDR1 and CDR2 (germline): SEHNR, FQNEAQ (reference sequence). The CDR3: CASSWTGTTEAFF. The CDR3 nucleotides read TGTGCCAGCAGCTGGACAGGGACCACTGAAGCTTTCTTT.

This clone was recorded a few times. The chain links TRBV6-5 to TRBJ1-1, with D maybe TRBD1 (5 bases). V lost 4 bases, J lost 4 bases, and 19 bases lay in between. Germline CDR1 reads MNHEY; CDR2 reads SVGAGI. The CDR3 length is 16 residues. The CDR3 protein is CASSLGEGARGTEAFF. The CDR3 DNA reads TGTGCCAGCAGTTTGGGGGAAGGGGCGAGGGGCACTGAAGCTTTCTTT.

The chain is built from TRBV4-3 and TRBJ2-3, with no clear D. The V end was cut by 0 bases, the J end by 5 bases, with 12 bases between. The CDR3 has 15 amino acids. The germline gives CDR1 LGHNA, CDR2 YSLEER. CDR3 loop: CASSQDATWGDTQYF. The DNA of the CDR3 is TGCGCCAGCAGCCAAGATGCAACCTGGGGAGATACGCAGTATTTT.

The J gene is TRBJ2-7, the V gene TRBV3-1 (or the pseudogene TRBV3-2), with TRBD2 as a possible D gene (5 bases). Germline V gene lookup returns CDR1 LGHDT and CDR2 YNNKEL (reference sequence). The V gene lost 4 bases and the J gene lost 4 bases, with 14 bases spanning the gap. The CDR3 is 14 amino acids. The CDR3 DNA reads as TGTGCCAGCAGCCCCCGGACTGGCATTTACGAGCAGTACTTC. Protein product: CASSPRTGIYEQYF.

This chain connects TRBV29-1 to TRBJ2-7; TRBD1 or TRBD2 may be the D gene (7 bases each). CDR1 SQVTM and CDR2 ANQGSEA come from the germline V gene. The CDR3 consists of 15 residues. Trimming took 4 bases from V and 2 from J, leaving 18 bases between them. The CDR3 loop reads CSVAGGGQTTYEQYF. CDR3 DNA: TGCAGCGTTGCAGGGGGGGGCCAGACTACCTACGAGCAGTACTTC.

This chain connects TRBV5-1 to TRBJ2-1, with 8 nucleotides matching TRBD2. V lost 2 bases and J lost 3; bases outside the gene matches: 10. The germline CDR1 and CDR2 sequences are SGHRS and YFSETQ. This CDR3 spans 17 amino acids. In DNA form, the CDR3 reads TGCGCCAGCAGCTTAGGGCTAGCGGGCAGCTTCTACAATGAGCAGTTCTTC. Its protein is CASSLGLAGSFYNEQFF.

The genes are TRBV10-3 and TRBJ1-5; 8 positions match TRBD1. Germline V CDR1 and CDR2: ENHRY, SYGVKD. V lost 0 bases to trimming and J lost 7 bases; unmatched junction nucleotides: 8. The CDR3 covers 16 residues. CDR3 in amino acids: CAISESFGQGGQPQHF. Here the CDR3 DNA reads TGTGCCATCAGTGAGTCGTTTGGACAGGGCGGGCAGCCCCAGCATTTT.

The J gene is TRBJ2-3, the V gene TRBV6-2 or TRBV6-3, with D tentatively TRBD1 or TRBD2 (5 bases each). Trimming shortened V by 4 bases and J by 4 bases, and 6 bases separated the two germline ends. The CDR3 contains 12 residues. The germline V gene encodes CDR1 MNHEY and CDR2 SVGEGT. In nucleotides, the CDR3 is TGTGCCAGCAGTTGGGACCCAGATACGCAGTATTTT. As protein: CASSWDPDTQYF.

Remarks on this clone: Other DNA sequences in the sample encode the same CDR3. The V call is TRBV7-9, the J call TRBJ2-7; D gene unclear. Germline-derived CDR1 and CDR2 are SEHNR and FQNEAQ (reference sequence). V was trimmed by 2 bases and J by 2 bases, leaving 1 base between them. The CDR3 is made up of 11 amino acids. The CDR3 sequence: CASSLTYEQYF. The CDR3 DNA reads TGTGCCAGCAGCTTAACCTACGAGCAGTACTTC.

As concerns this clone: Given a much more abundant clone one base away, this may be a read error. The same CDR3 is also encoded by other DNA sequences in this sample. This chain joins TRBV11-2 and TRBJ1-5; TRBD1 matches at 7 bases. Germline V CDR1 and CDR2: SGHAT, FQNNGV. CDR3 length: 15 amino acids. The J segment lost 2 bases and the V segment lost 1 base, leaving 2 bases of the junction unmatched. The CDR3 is CASSLGQGGNQPQHF. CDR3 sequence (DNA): TGTGCCAGCAGCTTAGGACAGGGTGGCAATCAGCCCCAGCATTTT.

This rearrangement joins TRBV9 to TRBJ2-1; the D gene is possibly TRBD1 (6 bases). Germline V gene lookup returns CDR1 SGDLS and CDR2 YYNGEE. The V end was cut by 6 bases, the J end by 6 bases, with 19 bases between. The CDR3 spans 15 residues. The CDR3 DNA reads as TGTGCCAGCACCCGCCGCATGGGGGCGATCAATGAGCAGTTCTTC. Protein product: CASTRRMGAINEQFF.

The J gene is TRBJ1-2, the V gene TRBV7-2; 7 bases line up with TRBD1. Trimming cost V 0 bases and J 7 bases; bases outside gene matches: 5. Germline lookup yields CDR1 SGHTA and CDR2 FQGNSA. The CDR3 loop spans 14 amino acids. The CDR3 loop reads CASSLAGQGGGYTF. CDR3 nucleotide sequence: TGTGCCAGCAGCTTAGCGGGGCAGGGGGGTGGCTACACCTTC.